Listed below are T cell receptor beta chains from one sample, sequenced in a study of T cell repertoires in cytomegalovirus infection. TCRdb itself ran the reads through MiXCR, one entry per CDR3 protein. The sample holds approximately 590,000 distinct CDR3 sequences, roughly 43% seen once. Their antigen targets remain unknown. The sample here was cultured PBMCs, taken from culture after CMV antigen stimulation. The receptors stem from a human donor in good health (CMV status not recorded). Some clones in this sample may be carry-over from other donors' samples. CDR3s include the opening cysteine and the closing phenylalanine or tryptophan. The D gene is left open where the match is weak. Clone size is not always given. Where it is, it says once, few, many or a class for expanded clones.

j_call,v_call,cdr3_length,d_call,clone_size,cdr3_nt,cdr3_aa
TRBJ1-1,TRBV20-1,16,NA,NA,TGCAGTGCTAGAGATAAGGGCAGGGCCCCACGCCTTGAAGCTTTCTTT,CSARDKGRAPRLEAFF
TRBJ2-1,TRBV5-4,17,TRBD2,few,TGTGCCAGCAGCGGACTAGCGGGGGGCCCGGGGGCCCGGGAGCAGTTCTTC,CASSGLAGGPGAREQFF
TRBJ2-3,TRBV7-9,12,NA,NA,TGTGCCAGCAGCTTTAGATTGGATACGCAGTATTTT,CASSFRLDTQYF
TRBJ2-7,TRBV2,15,NA,NA,TGTGCCAGCAGTGAAGGGATCCGGGGCCCCAACGAGCAGTACTTC,CASSEGIRGPNEQYF
TRBJ2-7,TRBV18,13,NA,NA,TGTGCCAGCTCGCCCACCGGAGACTACGAGCAGTACTTC,CASSPTGDYEQYF
TRBJ2-3,TRBV10-3,15,NA,NA,TGTGCCATCAGCCGAACCGGGTTCGGCACAGATACGCAGTATTTT,CAISRTGFGTDTQYF
TRBJ2-3,TRBV6-6,19,NA,few,TGTGCCAGCAGTTACCCTCAAGCGGCAGGGAAGGGAAGCACAGATACGCAGTATTTT,CASSYPQAAGKGSTDTQYF
TRBJ2-1,TRBV9,15,TRBD1,NA,TGTGCCAGCAGCGTAGACGGACAGGGTTTCGATGAGCAGTTCTTC,CASSVDGQGFDEQFF
TRBJ2-3,TRBV11-2,13,NA,few,TGTGCCAGCAGTGGGGCGGGCACAGATACGCAGTATTTT,CASSGAGTDTQYF
TRBJ2-5,TRBV7-2,13,NA,few,TGTGCCAGCAGCTTCGGCTGGCAAGAGACCCAGTACTTC,CASSFGWQETQYF
TRBJ1-4,TRBV10-3,13,NA,few,TGTGCCATCAGTCAAACAGGTGGCGAAAAACTGTTTTTT,CAISQTGGEKLFF
TRBJ1-4,TRBV4-1,14,NA,few,TGCGCCAGCAGCCAAATAGGGCTTCACGAAAAACTGTTTTTT,CASSQIGLHEKLFF
TRBJ2-1,TRBV7-9,21,NA,NA,TGTGCCAGCAGCCCGGGGAGGTTGGGAATTAGCGCCCCAAGCTCCTACAATGAGCAGTTCTTC,CASSPGRLGISAPSSYNEQFF
TRBJ2-1,TRBV19,12,NA,few,TGTGCCAGTAGTCCGACAGAGAATGAGCAGTTCTTC,CASSPTENEQFF
TRBJ2-1,TRBV7-2,17,TRBD2,few,TGTGCCAGCAGCTCAACTCTAGCGGGTCTCTCCTACAATGAGCAGTTCTTC,CASSSTLAGLSYNEQFF
TRBJ2-1,TRBV6-1,12,NA,few,TGTGCCAGCAGTGTCCAGGGCTATGAGCAGTTCTTC,CASSVQGYEQFF
TRBJ2-2,TRBV7-2,15,TRBD2,NA,TGTGCCAGCAGCCCCAGGGGTACTAGCGGGGGGGAGCTGTTTTTT,CASSPRGTSGGELFF
TRBJ1-1,TRBV20-1,14,NA,NA,TGCAGTGCTGTGGTGGCGCTAGCGAACACTGAAGCTTTCTTT,CSAVVALANTEAFF
TRBJ2-1,TRBV12-3/TRBV12-4,13,NA,NA,TGTGCCAGCAGTTTAGGGGGGGATGGTGAGCAGTTCTTC,CASSLGGDGEQFF
TRBJ2-7,TRBV7-2,17,TRBD2,few,TGTGCCAGCAGCCCTACGCCGGGACTAGCGGTAAACTACGAGCAGTACTTC,CASSPTPGLAVNYEQYF
TRBJ1-2,TRBV6-6,15,TRBD1,NA,TGTGCCAGCAGGGATAGGACAGGGGTAGGCTATGGCTACACCTTC,CASRDRTGVGYGYTF
TRBJ2-4,TRBV3-1,11,NA,once,TGTGCCAGCCGTAGCGGCAACATTCAGTACTTC,CASRSGNIQYF
TRBJ1-1,TRBV7-2,13,NA,few,TGTGCCAGCAGCCCGCGGAGGGGGACCGAAGCTTTCTTT,CASSPRRGTEAFF
TRBJ2-5,TRBV18,16,NA,NA,TGTGCCAGCTCACCACCACGCAGCCTGGCACAAGAGACCCAGTACTTC,CASSPPRSLAQETQYF
TRBJ1-2,TRBV7-2,17,NA,many,TGTGCCAGCAGCCCCCGGGGGGGGGGAATATCTAACTATGGCTACACCTTC,CASSPRGGGISNYGYTF
TRBJ1-6,TRBV6-1,14,TRBD1,few,TGTGCCAGCAGGGAAACAGGGGGCCCTTCACCCCTCCACTTT,CASRETGGPSPLHF
TRBJ2-5,TRBV6-5,15,TRBD2,NA,TGTGCCAGCGGTAGGGCTAGCGGGTACCAAGAGACCCAGTACTTC,CASGRASGYQETQYF
TRBJ2-3,TRBV11-2,15,TRBD2,NA,TGTGCCAGCAGCGCTGGAGCGGGAGGGTCAGATACGCAGTATTTT,CASSAGAGGSDTQYF
TRBJ2-7,TRBV24-1,15,NA,NA,TGTGCCACCAGTGACCCTCGACAGGGAGGCTACGAGCAGTACTTC,CATSDPRQGGYEQYF
TRBJ2-7,TRBV7-2,16,NA,few,TGTGCCAGCAGCTTCCGTTTGGGTCCCCCGAAACACGAGCAGTACTTC,CASSFRLGPPKHEQYF
TRBJ2-3,TRBV15,17,TRBD1,few,TGTGCCACCAGCAGAGAGGGGACAGGCCGTGGGGCAGATACGCAGTATTTT,CATSREGTGRGADTQYF
TRBJ2-6,TRBV7-9,21,NA,NA,TGTGCCAGCAGCTCTCGCGAGCCTAGTTCTGACGGCTCGGGTGGGGCCAACGTCCTGACTTTC,CASSSREPSSDGSGGANVLTF
TRBJ2-3,TRBV7-8,13,TRBD2,NA,TGTGCCAGCAGCTGGGGGGGTGCAGATACGCAGTATTTT,CASSWGGADTQYF
TRBJ2-5,TRBV7-8,18,TRBD2,few,TGTGCCAGCAGCTTAGGGAACGCAGCGGGAGGGCCTGGGGAGACCCAGTACTTC,CASSLGNAAGGPGETQYF
TRBJ1-4,TRBV10-3,14,TRBD1,few,TGTGCCATCAGTGCCGGGACAGATTATGAAAAACTGTTTTTT,CAISAGTDYEKLFF
TRBJ2-5,TRBV20-1,11,NA,few,TGCAGTGCCGAGAGGGGGGAGACCCAGTACTTC,CSAERGETQYF
TRBJ2-7,TRBV7-9,15,NA,NA,TGTGCCAGCAGCTTCGACGAAAGTCGCAGCTACGAGCAGTACTTC,CASSFDESRSYEQYF
TRBJ2-3,TRBV11-2,10,NA,NA,TGTGCCAGCAGCCAGGGCTCGCAGTATTTT,CASSQGSQYF
TRBJ2-7,TRBV30,18,TRBD2,NA,TGTGCCTGGAGTACCCCCGGGACTAGCGGGAGGGCCTCGTACGAGCAGTACTTC,CAWSTPGTSGRASYEQYF
TRBJ1-6,TRBV27,14,NA,NA,TGTGCCAGCAGTATGGACGGGGACAATTCACCCCTCCACTTT,CASSMDGDNSPLHF
TRBJ1-1,TRBV2,14,NA,NA,TGTGCCAGCAGATATGAAACAGGGAACACTGAAGCTTTCTTT,CASRYETGNTEAFF
TRBJ1-6,TRBV19,14,NA,NA,TGTGCCAGTATGGACAGCCCATATAATTCACCCCTCCACTTT,CASMDSPYNSPLHF
TRBJ1-4,TRBV11-2,17,NA,NA,TGTGCCAGCAGCTTAGTGTTTGGGGCAGACCATAATGAAAAACTGTTTTTT,CASSLVFGADHNEKLFF
TRBJ2-1,TRBV6-2/TRBV6-3,13,NA,few,TGTGCCAGCAGGAAAGACGTTTACAATGAGCAGTTCTTC,CASRKDVYNEQFF
TRBJ2-1,TRBV10-3,14,TRBD2,NA,TGTGCCATCGGCGAGGGACTAGCGGCCCGTGGGCAGTTCTTC,CAIGEGLAARGQFF
TRBJ2-7,TRBV7-9,15,TRBD1,few,TGTGCCAGCAGCCTCCGGGCAGGGGGCATTTACGAGCAGTACTTC,CASSLRAGGIYEQYF
TRBJ2-5,TRBV7-8,13,NA,many,TGTGCCAGCAGCTTGAGAATCCAAGAGACCCAGTACTTC,CASSLRIQETQYF
TRBJ2-1,TRBV7-8,14,NA,NA,TGTGCCAGCAGCTTAGCGGCTCGGGGAAATGAGCAGTTCTTC,CASSLAARGNEQFF
TRBJ1-1,TRBV7-9,15,TRBD1,few,TGTGCCAGCACCCGTGGTACAGGGGCCTACACTGAAGCTTTCTTT,CASTRGTGAYTEAFF
TRBJ1-6,TRBV10-3,16,TRBD1,NA,TGTGCCATCAGTGAGTCAGGAGGGGGCGCAAATTCACCCCTCCACTTT,CAISESGGGANSPLHF
TRBJ2-7,TRBV11-2,14,TRBD1,few,TGTGCCAGCAGCTACGGGACAGCTTTTTACGAGCAGTACTTC,CASSYGTAFYEQYF
TRBJ2-1,TRBV19,12,TRBD2,NA,TGTGCCAGTAGGGGGGGGGGGAATGAGCAGTTCTTC,CASRGGGNEQFF
TRBJ2-7,TRBV19,16,NA,once,TGTGCCAGTAGTATAGCGGCGGGACAGCTGGCCTACGAGCAGTACTTC,CASSIAAGQLAYEQYF
TRBJ1-5,TRBV19,13,NA,many,TGTGCCAGTAGTATTGGTCGGGTTGTGGGACAGCATTTT,CASSIGRVVGQHF
TRBJ2-7,TRBV15,13,NA,once,TGTGCCACCAGCAGAGATACCGGCTTGGAGCAGTACTTC,CATSRDTGLEQYF
TRBJ1-1,TRBV7-6,19,NA,NA,TGTGCCAGCAGCCAATATGCCCCCGGACAGTCGGCCATGAACACTGAAGCTTTCTTT,CASSQYAPGQSAMNTEAFF
TRBJ1-6,TRBV7-2,15,NA,few,TGTGCCAGCAGCTTCAGCAGGGAACGCGGTTCACCCCTCCACTTT,CASSFSRERGSPLHF
TRBJ2-3,TRBV5-8,17,TRBD2,NA,TGTGCCAGCAGCTTGGCTAGCGGGGGGGCCCGGACAGATACGCAGTATTTT,CASSLASGGARTDTQYF
TRBJ1-2,TRBV20-1,13,NA,NA,TGCAGTGCCCACCGCCAAGGGTGGGGTGGCTACACCTTC,CSAHRQGWGGYTF